This TCR beta chain was found in a study of CD8 T cells in Susac syndrome. The authors reverse transcribed roughly 0.5 to 1 ug RNA with random hexamers. With immunoSEQ multiplex PCR, TCR beta CDR3 was amplified across 54 Vbeta and 13 Jbeta. From the immunoSEQ multiplex PCR reads, TCRdb called clonotypes with MiXCR, one entry per CDR3 protein. This table has some 120,000 distinct CDR3 sequences, around 94% appearing once. This sequence was found in a human donor in good health. Material: CD4+ T cells from PBMCs.

Here the CDR3 reads CASSVGWGGTVPFNNEQFF. The CDR3, as DNA: TGTGCCAGCAGCGTAGGATGGGGCGGGACAGTCCCATTCAACAATGAGCAGTTCTTC. V and J are TRBV9 and TRBJ2-1, with D perhaps TRBD1 (7 bases). The CDR3 covers 19 residues. In germline, CDR1 is SGDLS, CDR2 YYNGEE. The V end was cut by 0 bases, the J end by 5 bases, with 24 bases between. Drawing the rest from reference TRBV9 and TRBJ2-1, the complete variable domain is DSGVTQTPKHLITATGQRVTLRCSPRSGDLSVYWYQQSLDQGLQFLIQYYNGEERAKGNILERFSAQQFPDLHSELNLSSLELGDSALYFCASSVGWGGTVPFNNEQFFGPGTRLTVL.